This is a list of T cell receptor beta chains from one sample in a study of blood T cell repertoires in COVID-19. The table came from immunoSEQ multiplex PCR; TCRdb's copy has only in-frame clones and leaves some out. The sample includes roughly 160,000 clones, 70% to 85% of them seen just once. Material: PBMCs or T cells enriched from blood (not recorded which). The receptors originated from a woman between 70 and 85 years old in a cohort exposed to, infected with or recovered from COVID-19 (not recorded which). The CDR3 runs from the conserved cysteine through the conserved F or W. The D gene is left open where the match is weak. Not every row has a clone size; where given, it reads once, few, many or a size class.

v_gene	abundance	j_gene	d_gene	CDR3nt	CDR3aa
TRBV6-2/TRBV6-3	-	TRBJ1-5	TRBD1	TGTGCCAGCAGCCCAGGGACAGGGGTTGGGAGCAATCAGCCCCAGCATTTT	CASSPGTGVGSNQPQHF
TRBV9	-	TRBJ2-1	TRBD2	TGTGCCAGCAGCGCCTGGGACTATCGCTACAATGAGCAGTTCTTC	CASSAWDYRYNEQFF
TRBV5-1	once	TRBJ2-5	-	TGCGCCAGCAGCTTGCAGTCGGGGAACCAAGAGACCCAGTACTTC	CASSLQSGNQETQYF
TRBV10-1	-	TRBJ2-7	TRBD2	TGCGCCAGCAGTGGTCTAGCGGGAGAATCCTACGAGCAGTACTTC	CASSGLAGESYEQYF
TRBV27	-	TRBJ2-1	TRBD2	TGTGCCAGCAGCCCCCGGACTAGCGGGATCAACTACAATGAGCAGTTCTTC	CASSPRTSGINYNEQFF
TRBV7-9	-	TRBJ1-4	-	TGTGCCAGCAGCTTTTCCGGCGGTGAAAAACTGTTTTTT	CASSFSGGEKLFF
TRBV19	-	TRBJ1-5	-	TGTGCCAGTACTGAGTTGTACAAGGAGTATAGCAATCAGCCCCAGCATTTT	CASTELYKEYSNQPQHF
TRBV7-2	-	TRBJ2-1	-	TGTGCCAGCAGCTTGCCCCCAGGGGTAGATGAGCAGTTCTTC	CASSLPPGVDEQFF
TRBV9	-	TRBJ1-1	-	TGTGCCAGCAGCGTACAGGGACAGAACACTGAAGCTTTCTTT	CASSVQGQNTEAFF
TRBV11-2	once	TRBJ2-5	TRBD2	TGTGCCAGCAGCTTAACGGGACTAGCGGACCAAGAGACCCAGTACTTC	CASSLTGLADQETQYF
TRBV27	-	TRBJ2-7	-	TGTGCCAGCAGTCACCGACAAATCGACGAGCAGTACTTC	CASSHRQIDEQYF
TRBV6-2/TRBV6-3	-	TRBJ2-6	-	TGTGCCAGCAGTTACGGTTTCAGGGACTCTGGGGCCAACGTCCTGACTTTC	CASSYGFRDSGANVLTF
TRBV6-2/TRBV6-3	-	TRBJ2-7	-	TGTGCCAGCAGTCATTCACTAGAAGAAGTGTTC	CASSHSLEEVF
TRBV6-6	-	TRBJ1-2	-	TGTGCCAGCAGTTCCCAGGGGAACTATGGCTACACCTTC	CASSSQGNYGYTF
TRBV5-1	once	TRBJ1-3	-	TGCGCCAGCAGCTCCGGGAGCAGCGGAAACACCATATATTTT	CASSSGSSGNTIYF
TRBV15	-	TRBJ1-2	-	TGTGCCACCAGCAGAGATCGCCGAGATGGAGATGGCTACACCTTC	CATSRDRRDGDGYTF
TRBV28	-	TRBJ2-5	-	TGTGCCAGCAGTTTTACCGGGAGAGGGGAAGAGACCCAGTACTTC	CASSFTGRGEETQYF
TRBV28	few	TRBJ1-5	TRBD1	TGTGCCAGCAGTCCCGGGACAGCCGATTTCAATCAGCCCCAGCATTTT	CASSPGTADFNQPQHF
TRBV7-8	-	TRBJ2-1	TRBD1	TGTGCCAGCAGCTTAGTACCGCGGGACAGGCAGTACAATGAGCAGTTCTTC	CASSLVPRDRQYNEQFF
TRBV5-5	-	TRBJ1-2	-	TGTGCCAGCAGCTTGACAGGGAATGGTGACTATGGCTACACCTTC	CASSLTGNGDYGYTF
TRBV5-4	-	TRBJ1-3	TRBD1	TGTGCCAGCAGCCTGACCAGGGGGCTTGGAAACACCATATATTTT	CASSLTRGLGNTIYF
TRBV15	-	TRBJ2-2	-	TGTGCCACCGGGGGGACCCGAGCGAACACCGGGGAGCTGTTTTTT	CATGGTRANTGELFF
TRBV7-2	few	TRBJ1-2	-	TGTGCCAGCAGCGGGTCAGGGTATGGCTACACCTTC	CASSGSGYGYTF
TRBV7-9	-	TRBJ2-1	TRBD1	TGTGCCAGCAGCTCGCCCGGGACAGTCTACAATGAGCAGTTCTTC	CASSSPGTVYNEQFF
TRBV15	-	TRBJ1-5	TRBD1	TGTGCCACCAGCAGAGATATGGGACAGGGTACTCAGCCCCAGCATTTT	CATSRDMGQGTQPQHF
TRBV28	-	TRBJ2-7	TRBD2	TGTGCCAGCAGTCGGGACTATACCTACGAGCAGTACTTC	CASSRDYTYEQYF
TRBV5-1	-	TRBJ2-2	TRBD1	TGCGCCAGCAGAGGGACAGCCTTGAACACCGGGGAGCTGTTTTTT	CASRGTALNTGELFF
TRBV5-6	few	TRBJ1-2	-	TGTGCCAGCAGCTTAACTGACAGGAGAAACTATGGCTACACCTTC	CASSLTDRRNYGYTF
TRBV28	many	TRBJ2-7	TRBD1	TGTGCCAGCAGTGATTCCCGGGACAGGGGCTACGAGCAGTACTTC	CASSDSRDRGYEQYF
TRBV7-9	-	TRBJ2-5	-	TGTGCCAGCAGCTTCGGGGTACAGGAGACCCAGTACTTC	CASSFGVQETQYF
TRBV11-2	-	TRBJ2-7	TRBD1	TGTGCCAGCAGCTTAGAGGGACAGGGGTTCAGCGAGCAGTACTTC	CASSLEGQGFSEQYF
TRBV7-9	-	TRBJ1-1	-	TGTGCCAGCAGCTTAGAAGGCGGCAGTGAAGCTTTCTTT	CASSLEGGSEAFF
TRBV20-1	-	TRBJ1-1	-	TGCAGTGCTAGTAAAGTGACAGCCAACACTGAAGCTTTCTTT	CSASKVTANTEAFF
TRBV9	-	TRBJ2-7	-	TGTGCCAGCAGCGTAGGGACTAACTCCTACGAGCAGTACTTC	CASSVGTNSYEQYF
TRBV19	-	TRBJ1-5	TRBD1	TGTGCCAGTACCATCCGGGACAGGGGCTATCAGCCCCAGCATTTT	CASTIRDRGYQPQHF
TRBV19	-	TRBJ1-1	-	TGTGCCAGTAGCAGACAGAGGAACACTGAAGCTTTCTTT	CASSRQRNTEAFF
TRBV9	-	TRBJ1-3	TRBD1	TGTGCCAGCAGCGAGGGACAGGGCGGGCGGAACACCATATATTTT	CASSEGQGGRNTIYF
TRBV5-1	-	TRBJ1-1	TRBD1	TGCGCCAGTCGTACAGGGGGGAGCACTGAAGCTTTCTTT	CASRTGGSTEAFF
TRBV4-1	-	TRBJ1-3	TRBD1	TGCGCCAGCAGCCAACCACAGGGGGCGCGGGGAAACACCATATATTTT	CASSQPQGARGNTIYF
TRBV2	-	TRBJ2-1	TRBD1	TGTGCCAGCCGTAGGGGGACAGGAGGCAATGAGCAGTTCTTC	CASRRGTGGNEQFF
TRBV2	-	TRBJ2-7	TRBD1	TGTGCCAGCAGTTCCCAGGGGGCGGCCTCCTACGAGCAGTACTTC	CASSSQGAASYEQYF
TRBV18	-	TRBJ1-1	TRBD1	TGTGCCAGCTCACCACTGGGACAGGGGGCGCACACTGAAGCTTTCTTT	CASSPLGQGAHTEAFF
TRBV5-1	-	TRBJ2-1	TRBD2	TGCGCCAGCAGCTTGGGTGATAGCGGGGCCTACAATGAGCAGTTCTTC	CASSLGDSGAYNEQFF
TRBV11-2	-	TRBJ2-1	TRBD1	TGTGCCAGCAGCTTAATTAGGGGGCGTAAGAATGAGCAGTTCTTC	CASSLIRGRKNEQFF
TRBV7-8	-	TRBJ2-7	TRBD1	TGTGCCAGCAGCTTACTCGGGACAGACTTCTACGAGCAGTACTTC	CASSLLGTDFYEQYF
TRBV28	-	TRBJ2-7	TRBD1	TGTGCCAGCAGTGAACCGAAAGGGGGCGCCTCCTACGAGCAGTACTTC	CASSEPKGGASYEQYF
TRBV29-1	-	TRBJ2-3	TRBD1	TGCAGCGTTGCGACAGGGTTTTTTACAGATACGCAGTATTTT	CSVATGFFTDTQYF
TRBV4-1	-	TRBJ2-3	TRBD2	TGCGCCAGCAGCTCTGGGTCTAGCGGGGGCACAGATACGCAGTATTTT	CASSSGSSGGTDTQYF
TRBV20-1	-	TRBJ2-1	-	TGCAGTGCTAGAGCCAACAATGAGCAGTTCTTC	CSARANNEQFF
TRBV5-1	-	TRBJ2-2	TRBD2	TGCGCCAGCAGCTCGGGACTAGCGGGAGCCGGGGAGCTGTTTTTT	CASSSGLAGAGELFF
TRBV28	-	TRBJ2-3	TRBD2	TGTGCCAGTGGGGTTGCGGGAGGCGCAGATACGCAGTATTTT	CASGVAGGADTQYF
TRBV5-1	-	TRBJ2-5	TRBD2	TGCGCCAGCACGACGGGAGGGCTAGGTCGAGAGACCCAGTACTTC	CASTTGGLGRETQYF
TRBV11-2	-	TRBJ2-2	TRBD2	TGTGCCAGCAGCTTCTCAACTAGCGGGACTATCGGGGAGCTGTTTTTT	CASSFSTSGTIGELFF
TRBV4-2	-	TRBJ1-4	-	TGTGCCAGCAGCCCCGACAGGTTTGTTGAGGAAAAACTGTTTTTT	CASSPDRFVEEKLFF
TRBV7-2	-	TRBJ1-5	-	TGTGCCAGCAGCTTAGCGAGGGGCAATCAGCCCCAGCATTTT	CASSLARGNQPQHF
TRBV4-2	-	TRBJ2-7	TRBD2	TGTGCCAGCAGCCCAAGACGGACTCAGGCGGGAGGTGCCCACGAGCAGTACTTC	CASSPRRTQAGGAHEQYF
TRBV11-2	-	TRBJ2-2	TRBD2	TGTGCCAGCAGCTTAGGATCGGGAGGGGCCACCGGGGAGCTGTTTTTT	CASSLGSGGATGELFF
TRBV7-6	-	TRBJ2-7	TRBD2	TGTGCCAGCAGCTCCACCCCCCTAGCGGGAGGGCTGGGCGAGCAGTACTTC	CASSSTPLAGGLGEQYF
TRBV7-9	-	TRBJ2-3	TRBD1	TGTGCCAGCAGCTCCATACAGGGGGGTGTTGAGTATTTT	CASSSIQGGVEYF
TRBV6-5	-	TRBJ2-5	TRBD2	TGTGCCAGCATTCCGGGACTAGCGGGACAAGAGACCCAGTACTTC	CASIPGLAGQETQYF